This entry features one T cell receptor beta chain sequence. The antigen is not known. This entry comes from a study of cytomegalovirus exposure and HLA in healthy donors. Study findings and constraints: Previously analyzed data showed that most TCR beta V segments were productive at a frequency of about 90% or about 30%. Indistinguishability led to the exclusion of some V segments, TRBV6-2 and TRBV6-3 included. TCR beta chains numbering under 200 were designated cytomegalovirus-associated.

Healthy donors of bone marrow made up the group. V lost 0 bases, J lost 4 bases, and 6 bases stayed unmatched. CDR1 LNHDA and CDR2 SQIVND come from the germline V gene (reference sequence). The CDR3 consists of 17 residues. The PCR employed 60 Vbeta primers together with 13 Jbeta primers. The data were produced by immunoSEQ multiplex PCR, yet TCRdb's version contains in-frame clones alone and is incomplete. The data contain 240,000 or so clones, roughly 87% of them singletons. Source material: PBMCs. V is TRBV19 and J is TRBJ1-5; 10 bases agree with TRBD1. This sequence was found in a middle-aged woman in good health and CMV-seropositive. Here the CDR3 DNA reads TGTGCCAGTAGTATAGAGCGGACAGGGGGAGGAAATCAGCCCCAGCATTTT. As protein: CASSIERTGGGNQPQHF.